These T cell receptor beta chains were read from a single sample in a study of esophageal squamous cell carcinoma under preoperative chemotherapy. TCRdb processed the PCR reads anew with MiXCR; each CDR3 protein has one entry. The sample has over 14,000 distinct CDR3 sequences; roughly 60% are singletons. This sample was obtained from a patient given preoperative chemotherapy. The receptors originated from a human donor with esophageal squamous cell carcinoma. The donor label of this sample is uncertain. Both conserved end residues are trimmed from each CDR3. A D gene is named only where the DNA matches it firmly.

D gene	V gene	J gene	CDR3 protein
NA	TRBV6-5	TRBJ2-3	ASSYSGYTDTQY
NA	TRBV7-8	TRBJ1-1	ASIRTESTEAF
NA	TRBV12-3/TRBV12-4	NA	ARRGQNTGEQY
TRBD1	TRBV10-1	TRBJ2-7	ASSDPGTGLGEQY
TRBD2	TRBV6-1	TRBJ2-5	ASSGGGRAYEQY
NA	TRBV11-2	TRBJ2-3	ASSFRGAFVTDTQY
NA	TRBV5-1	TRBJ1-2	ASSLDSEPTGYT
NA	TRBV11-3	TRBJ2-6	ASSFPTLGVGANVLT
NA	TRBV6-1	TRBJ2-4	ASRPLAGSGTDTQY
TRBD2	TRBV6-1	TRBJ2-5	ACRGNGGDDEETQY
TRBD2	TRBV7-6	TRBJ2-3	ASSSTGGPRDTQY
NA	TRBV7-6	TRBJ2-5	ASSLQETQY
NA	TRBV7-2	TRBJ2-3	ASSARGGGSTETQY
NA	TRBV6-1	NA	ASSLYRDAWETQY
TRBD2	TRBV9	TRBJ2-1	ASSDPPGTSGSDEQF
NA	TRBV11-1	TRBJ2-3	ASSLGASDTDTQY
NA	TRBV11-3	TRBJ2-5	ASSGRGREETQY
NA	TRBV7-6	TRBJ2-5	ASSLSGTFQETQY
TRBD2	TRBV6-6	TRBJ2-5	ASNQAGRETQY
NA	TRBV6-5	TRBJ2-1	ASSSNGEAWF
NA	TRBV3-1	TRBJ2-1	ASSLGGNEQF
TRBD2	TRBV12-3/TRBV12-4	TRBJ2-2	ASRLAGGGTGELF
TRBD1	TRBV6-1	TRBJ2-6	ASSGGGDRANSGANVLT
TRBD2	TRBV10-1	TRBJ2-7	ASAPLAGTLYEQY